A single sample gave rise to the 12 T cell receptor beta chains below, sequenced in a study of CD8 T cells in ankylosing spondylitis (dated by TCRdb to the late 2010s). The library came from 5' RACE. These reads were obtained on an Illumina HiSeq 2500. TCRdb itself trimmed the public reads at Q25 with fastp, ran MiXCR and retained productive beta chains. All rows with the same CDR3 protein become a single entry with the most common DNA and genes. The sample table lists under 250,000 distinct CDR3 sequences, over 30% of them with a count of one. The top ten hold 4% to 5% of the sample. Input material: blood, either unsorted or a sorted T cell fraction (not recorded which). The receptors were gathered from a male donor with ankylosing spondylitis or in good health (not recorded which).

This clonotype was counted a few times. CDR3 nucleotide sequence: TGCAGCGCGATGACAGGAGCCAGTCGGCCCCAGCATTTT. This gives the protein CSAMTGASRPQHF. This chain uses TRBV29-1 with TRBJ1-5; D may be TRBD1 (6 bases). V was shortened by 7 bases and J by 9 bases, with 19 bases between the two germline ends. Germline-derived CDR1 and CDR2 are SQVTM and ANQGSEA. The CDR3 sequence is 13 residues long.

V usage is TRBV18 and J usage is TRBJ1-1, with a weak D call TRBD1 (5 bases). Per germline, CDR1 KGHSH and CDR2 LQKENI. Trimming removed 3 bases at V and 7 bases at J, with 6 bases between. The CDR3 totals 11 residues. CDR3: CASSPGVEAFF. The CDR3 nucleotides read TGTGCCAGCTCACCGGGGGTTGAAGCTTTCTTT.

The chain has TRBV6-1 and TRBJ2-5; the D gene is possibly TRBD2 (5 bases). The CDR3 extends over 13 amino acids. Germline loops: CDR1 MNHNS, CDR2 SASEGT. V was cut by 6 bases and J by 7 bases, with 15 bases left in between. Here the CDR3 DNA reads TGTGCCAGCAGCTGGTCGGCGGGTCTGACCCAGTACTTC. It is translated as CASSWSAGLTQYF.

The chain recombines TRBV10-2 with TRBJ1-1; D is possibly TRBD1 (6 bases). The CDR3 runs 14 residues. V lost 4 bases and J lost 6, with 15 bases in between. Germline loops: CDR1 WSHSY, CDR2 SAAADI. CDR3 bases: TGCGCCAGCAGTGGGACAGATCTCAGGGCTGAAGCTTTCTTT. Its protein is CASSGTDLRAEAFF.

At least ten counts were recorded for this clonotype. The rearrangement joins TRBV6-5 to TRBJ2-2; D unresolved. V lost 7 bases, J lost 7 bases, and 10 bases lay in between. From germline, CDR1 is MNHEY and CDR2 SVGAGI. The CDR3 extends over 12 amino acids. CDR3 in amino acids: CASIRPDGELFF. CDR3 bases: TGTGCCAGCATTCGACCAGACGGGGAGCTGTTTTTT.

This chain links TRBV15 with TRBJ1-1; TRBD1 might be the D (5 bases). V was shortened by 1 base and J by 1 base, with 10 bases between the two germline ends. The CDR3 is 15 residues long. The V gene's germline CDR1 is LNHNV and CDR2 YYDKDF (reference sequence). The CDR3: CATSRGVGTNTEAFF. In DNA, the CDR3 is TGTGCCACCAGCAGAGGGGTTGGGACGAACACTGAAGCTTTCTTT.

The chain is built from TRBV4-1 and TRBJ2-4; 7 bases match TRBD2. This CDR3 is 14 amino acids long. The V and J ends lost 1 base and 7 bases, in that order; junction bases with no gene match: 4. Germline CDR1 reads MGHRA; CDR2 reads YSYEKL. The CDR3: CASSQVAGVNIQYF. The CDR3 DNA is TGCGCCAGCAGCCAAGTGGCGGGAGTGAACATTCAGTACTTC.

J is TRBJ2-4 and V is TRBV20-1, with 8 bases matching TRBD1. Germline assignment: CDR1 DFQATT and CDR2 SNEGSKA (reference sequence). The CDR3 loop spans 14 amino acids. The junction had 10 bases not matched to a gene; V was cut back by 3 bases and J by 9 bases. CDR3 in DNA: TGCAGTGCTAGCCCCCGGGACAGGATCGGCATTCAGTACTTC. Protein sequence: CSASPRDRIGIQYF.

The CDR3 here is CSAEPGSPEYF. The DNA for the CDR3 is TGCAGTGCCGAACCAGGGTCTCCTGAGTATTTT. V usage is TRBV20-1 and J usage is TRBJ2-3, with TRBD1 as a possible D gene (5 bases). V lost 6 bases, J lost 13 bases, and 17 bases lay in between. Germline loops: CDR1 DFQATT, CDR2 SNEGSKA (reference sequence). This CDR3 is built from 11 residues.

This clonotype was counted only a few times. V usage is TRBV5-1 and J usage is TRBJ1-1, with 9 nucleotides matching TRBD1. Germline CDR1 SGHRS, CDR2 YFSETQ. With 7 bases clipped from V and 5 bases from J, the junction kept 3 bases outside the gene matches. This CDR3 spans 12 amino acids. CDR3 nucleotide sequence: TGCGCCAGCGGAGACAGGGGGACTGAAGCTTTCTTT. Translation gives CASGDRGTEAFF.

This clonotype was detected a few times. V usage is TRBV7-9 and J usage is TRBJ2-7; D is perhaps TRBD1 (6 bases). This CDR3 is 15 amino acids long. The V gene lost 1 base and the J gene lost 2 bases, with 12 bases spanning the gap. Germline-derived CDR1 and CDR2 are SEHNR and FQNEAQ (reference sequence). The CDR3 loop reads CASSLVGGPTYEQYF. CDR3 in DNA: TGTGCCAGCAGCTTAGTAGGGGGTCCCACCTACGAGCAGTACTTC.

This clonotype was counted between two and nine times. CDR3 in amino acids: CASSLEGGVDNEQFF. For the CDR3, the DNA is TGTGCCAGCAGCCTAGAGGGAGGGGTGGACAATGAGCAGTTCTTC. This rearrangement joins TRBV7-9 to TRBJ2-1; 7 bases line up with TRBD2. Germline CDR1 and CDR2: SEHNR and FQNEAQ (reference sequence). The CDR3 spans 15 residues. V lost 5 bases, J lost 5 bases, and 9 bases stayed unmatched.